This T cell receptor (beta chain) was found in a study of T cell changes during pregnancy in multiple sclerosis. The CDR3 runs 16 residues. Germline V lookup: CDR1 SGHVS, CDR2 FQNEAQ. The J segment lost 2 bases and the V segment lost 4 bases, leaving 8 bases of the junction unmatched. Sequencing used immunoSEQ multiplex PCR; TCRdb keeps in-frame clones, though not all of them. The sample lists 55,000 to 75,000 clones, about 94% occurring once. The chain joins TRBV7-8 to TRBJ2-1, with 7 bases fitting TRBD2. The input for sequencing was CD8+ T cells from peripheral blood mononuclear cells, taken in the second trimester of pregnancy. This sequence was found in a female donor with multiple sclerosis, enrolled in a pregnancy study. For the CDR3, the DNA is TGTGCCAGCAGCTACCTAAGCGGGGAACCCTACAATGAGCAGTTCTTC. Translating it yields CASSYLSGEPYNEQFF. Drawing the rest from reference TRBV7-8 and TRBJ2-1, the complete variable domain is GAGVSQSPRYKVAKRGQDVALRCDPISGHVSLFWYQQALGQGPEFLTYFQNEAQLDKSGLPSDRFFAERPEGSVSTLKIQRTQQEDSAVYLCASSYLSGEPYNEQFFGPGTRLTVL.